The T cell receptor beta chain under discussion was sequenced for a study of long-term antiretroviral therapy in people with HIV. Whole-study context: A decade or so separates the oldest specimens from the later 2015 immediate-ART recommendation. Study results and caveats: Clones that had undergone expansion before ART prevailed in the repertoire throughout all time points. The study found that diversity rose after ART but stayed below transplant donor controls.

As regards this clone: No antigen is known for it.

Looked up from germline, CDR1 is MNHEY and CDR2 is SVGAGI. V was trimmed by 3 bases and J by 10 bases, leaving 7 bases between them. This CDR3 contains 11 residues. Running of the v3.0 immunoSEQ assay took place at survey level. Method: immunoSEQ multiplex PCR; TCRdb's copy keeps in-frame clones and lacks some. The sample lists about 19,000 clones, approximately 88% occurring once. Every specimen held between roughly 0.85-11 million cryopreserved PBMC. These were thawed and washed before DNA extraction. The receptor comes from a man younger than 30 with HIV. The source was unsorted PBMCs, collected 2.1 years after starting antiretroviral therapy. The chain has TRBV6-5 and TRBJ2-1; D is undetermined. CDR3 coding DNA: TGTGCCAGCAGTTATGCCGACGAGCAGTTCTTC. This sequence encodes CASSYADEQFF.